A single sample is the source of the 30 T cell receptor beta chains below, sequenced in a study of cytomegalovirus exposure and HLA in healthy donors. Primers: 60 Vbeta forward and 13 Jbeta reverse. Assay used: immunoSEQ multiplex PCR; TCRdb lists only in-frame clones, some missing. The table shows about 150,000 clones, with about 64% occurring only once. Sequenced material: PBMCs. Receptors were obtained from a man aged 55 to 69 in good health and CMV-seronegative.

Concerning this clone: One end of the junction is discordant with germline, which a read error may explain. CDR3 sequence reads: CSSSLLRNEQFF. CDR3 sequence (DNA): TGTTCCAGCAGCTTACTTCGCAATGAGCAGTTCTTC. The chain couples TRBV7-9 to TRBJ2-1; D is uncertain. In germline, CDR1 is SEHNR, CDR2 FQNEAQ (reference sequence). This CDR3 is built from 12 residues.

In its sample, this clone was seen a few times. In nucleotides, the CDR3 is TGTGCCAGCAGCTTAGGGACCGCCTTATCTAGCGGCCCCCCCTACGAGCAGTACTTC. Its translation is CASSLGTALSSGPPYEQYF. The V and J genes are TRBV11-2 and TRBJ2-7; 7 bases are a match to TRBD2. Trimming removed 1 base from V and 2 bases from J; junction bases left unmatched: 17. The CDR3 runs to 19 residues. The germline V gene encodes CDR1 SGHAT and CDR2 FQNNGV.

The chain has TRBV13 and TRBJ2-7; 8 bases are shared with TRBD2. This CDR3 is 14 amino acids long. Trimming cost V 3 bases and J 5 bases; bases outside gene matches: 6. CDR1 is PRHDT and CDR2 is FYEKMQ in the germline V gene (reference sequence). CDR3 sequence reads: CASSFSGIGDEQYF. In nucleotides, the CDR3 is TGTGCCAGCAGCTTTAGCGGGATCGGCGACGAGCAGTACTTC.

This clone was seen more than once but under ten times. The CDR3 nucleotides read TGTGCCAGCAGCCCCCCCGGGACACTTAACGCCATATATTTT. Translation: CASSPPGTLNAIYF. This rearrangement joins TRBV7-9 to TRBJ1-3; maybe TRBD1 (6 bases). The germline CDR1 and CDR2 sequences are SEHNR and FQNEAQ (reference sequence). V was clipped by 5 bases and J by 11 bases, with 19 bases between them. The CDR3 sequence is 14 residues long. Complete variable domain (other parts from reference TRBV7-9 and TRBJ1-3): DTGVSQNPRHKITKRGQNVTFRCDPISEHNRLYWYRQTLGQGPEFLTYFQNEAQLEKSRLLSDRFSAERPKGSFSTLEIQRTEQGDSAMYLCASSPPGTLNAIYFGEGSWLTVV.

The V call is TRBV6-1, the J call TRBJ2-7, with 7 nucleotides matching TRBD1. V trimming: 8 bases; J trimming: 2 bases; junction bases outside the gene matches: 9. This CDR3 has 14 residues. Germline V gene sequence: CDR1 MNHNS, CDR2 SASEGT. In DNA, the CDR3 is TGTGCCAGCGAAGCGACAGACAGGGCCTACGAGCAGTACTTC. Translating it yields CASEATDRAYEQYF.

J is TRBJ2-7 and V is TRBV7-9; D call uncertain. The CDR3 loop spans 17 amino acids. V was trimmed by 0 bases and J by 2 bases, leaving 17 bases between them. Per germline, CDR1 SEHNR and CDR2 FQNEAQ (reference sequence). The CDR3 region has the DNA TGTGCCAGCAGCTTAGCTCGGTGGCAGAGGTATACCTACGAGCAGTACTTC. Residues: CASSLARWQRYTYEQYF.

This clone was observed once. The V call is TRBV30, the J call TRBJ2-3; TRBD2 agrees at 12 bases. This CDR3 contains 18 residues. J lost 4 bases, V lost 1 base, and 12 bases had no gene match. CDR1 and CDR2 from the germline V gene are GTSNPN and SVGIG (reference sequence). CDR3 nucleotide sequence: TGTGCCTGGAGTGGGCAGACTAGCGGGAGCTCCCGTCCAGATACGCAGTATTTT. Translation: CAWSGQTSGSSRPDTQYF.

This clone appeared once. CDR3 in amino acids: CAIRGGRFTGELFF. CDR3 DNA sequence: TGTGCCATCAGGGGCGGGAGGTTCACCGGGGAGCTGTTTTTT. The rearrangement uses TRBV10-3 and TRBJ2-2; 8 positions agree with TRBD2. From germline, CDR1 is ENHRY and CDR2 SYGVKD. Unmatched junction bases numbered 4, after V lost 6 bases and J lost 4 bases. The CDR3 is 14 amino acids.

The V and J genes are TRBV25-1 and TRBJ2-7, with D unresolved. CDR3 size: 13 residues. Trimming removed 7 bases from V and 4 bases from J, with 14 bases in between. Per the germline V gene, CDR1 is MGHDK and CDR2 is SYGVNS. DNA of the CDR3: TGTGCCAGCACAAGCCCAGGCGTATACGAGCAGTACTTC. Protein sequence: CASTSPGVYEQYF.

This clone was found a few times. The rearrangement uses TRBV19 and TRBJ1-1, with D tentatively TRBD1 (6 bases). This CDR3 has 16 amino acids. The V gene's germline CDR1 is LNHDA and CDR2 SQIVND (reference sequence). Between the trimmed V and J ends, which lost 3 bases and 6 bases, there was a span of 20 bases. CDR3 coding DNA: TGTGCCAGTAGTATCAGCACGGATGACAGGATCCCTGAAGCTTTCTTT. It translates to CASSISTDDRIPEAFF.

This chain uses TRBV6-1 with TRBJ2-3; D may be TRBD1 (6 bases). Germline CDR1 MNHNS, CDR2 SASEGT. V was shortened by 2 bases and J by 0 bases, with 9 bases between the two germline ends. The CDR3 totals 15 residues. This chain's CDR3 is CASSENQGSTDTQYF. CDR3 sequence (DNA): TGTGCCAGCAGTGAAAATCAGGGGAGCACAGATACGCAGTATTTT.

The chain has TRBV4-3 and TRBJ1-1; D ambiguous. Trimming took off 0 bases at V and 6 bases at J, with 11 bases between the two ends. CDR3 length: 14 residues. Germline V CDR1 and CDR2: LGHNA, YSLEER. Here the CDR3 DNA reads TGCGCCAGCAGCCAAGATCGTGAGGGCGCTGAAGCTTTCTTT. Protein: CASSQDREGAEAFF.

With respect to this clone: The sample holds other DNA sequences that translate to the same CDR3. CDR3: CASSLDRVGYEQYF. CDR3 coding DNA: TGTGCCAGCAGCTTGGACAGGGTGGGCTACGAGCAGTACTTC. V usage is TRBV5-6 and J usage is TRBJ2-7; a possible D gene is TRBD1 (6 bases). Trimming removed 0 bases at V and 3 bases at J, with 10 bases between. Germline-derived CDR1 and CDR2 are SGHDT and YYEEEE. There are 14 residues in the CDR3.

The chain recombines TRBV2 with TRBJ1-4; tentatively, D is TRBD1 (6 bases). This CDR3 is 14 amino acids long. V lost 5 bases to trimming and J lost 8 bases, with 15 bases between them. Per germline, CDR1 SNHLY and CDR2 FYNNEI. The CDR3 loop is CASSLRGLNEKLFF. The CDR3 coding sequence is TGTGCCAGCAGTCTCAGGGGCTTGAACGAAAAACTGTTTTTT.

V is TRBV20-1 and J is TRBJ2-1; 8 bases agree with TRBD2. Looked up from germline, CDR1 is DFQATT and CDR2 is SNEGSKA (reference sequence). Losses at the gene ends were 4 bases for V and 16 bases for J; bases not matched to a gene: 6. This CDR3 has 10 amino acids. The CDR3 loop reads CSAKGLVNFF. The CDR3 DNA sequence: TGCAGTGCTAAGGGACTAGTCAACTTCTTC.

V is TRBV19 and J is TRBJ2-1; D possibly corresponds to TRBD2 (6 bases). Germline V gene data show CDR1 as LNHDA and CDR2 as SQIVND (reference sequence). The V end lost 3 bases, the J end lost 4 bases, and 10 bases lay between the germline ends. This CDR3 contains 14 residues. CDR3 in amino acids: CASSISGRYNEQFF. In DNA form, the CDR3 reads TGTGCCAGTAGTATTAGCGGCAGGTACAATGAGCAGTTCTTC.

This rearrangement joins TRBV29-1 to TRBJ2-1; 7 nucleotides match TRBD2. The CDR3 has 14 residues. Per the germline V gene, CDR1 is SQVTM and CDR2 is ANQGSEA. The V and J ends lost 3 bases and 6 bases, in that order; junction bases with no gene match: 8. The CDR3 sequence: CSVDPRGSTNEQFF. CDR3 DNA sequence: TGCAGCGTTGATCCCCGCGGGAGTACCAATGAGCAGTTCTTC.

V usage is TRBV27 and J usage is TRBJ2-5, with TRBD1 matching over 7 bases. This CDR3 has 16 amino acids. Germline CDR1 and CDR2: MNHEY and SMNVEV (reference sequence). J was trimmed by 0 bases and V by 3 bases; bases with no gene match: 7. CDR3 protein: CASSFLEDRHQETQYF. The CDR3 region has the DNA TGTGCCAGCAGTTTCCTTGAGGACAGGCACCAAGAGACCCAGTACTTC.

The rearrangement uses TRBV30 and TRBJ2-2, with D possibly TRBD1 on 5 matching bases. The CDR3 loop spans 13 amino acids. Germline lookup yields CDR1 GTSNPN and CDR2 SVGIG (reference sequence). Between the trimmed V and J ends, which lost 5 bases and 6 bases, there was a span of 13 bases. The DNA of the CDR3 is TGTGCCTGGGGGGCGGTGGCGGCCGGGGAGCTGTTTTTT. Residues: CAWGAVAAGELFF.

This clone was counted a few times. CDR3 nucleotides: TGTGCCAGCAGTGCCGACATATCCTCCTACGAGCAGTACTTC. Amino acids: CASSADISSYEQYF. The chain carries TRBV6-1 and TRBJ2-7; D remains unclear. V gave up 4 bases and J gave up 0 bases, with 10 bases separating them. CDR3 length: 14 residues. Germline CDR1 and CDR2: MNHNS and SASEGT.

The rearrangement uses TRBV9 and TRBJ2-2; no firm D call. Germline V gene data show CDR1 as SGDLS and CDR2 as YYNGEE. V was trimmed by 3 bases and J by 0 bases, leaving 9 bases between them. This CDR3 spans 15 amino acids. The CDR3 nucleotides are TGTGCCAGCAGCGGGGCATTCGCGAACACCGGGGAGCTGTTTTTT. Translating it yields CASSGAFANTGELFF.

J is TRBJ2-7 and V is TRBV11-3, with 13 bases aligning to TRBD2. CDR1 and CDR2 (germline): SGHNT, YENEEA. This CDR3 spans 16 amino acids. The trim removed 5 bases at V and 5 bases at J, leaving 9 bases unmatched. For the CDR3, the DNA is TGTGCCAGCAGCCCTGGGACTAGCGGGACTGACGACGAGCAGTACTTC. Translating it yields CASSPGTSGTDDEQYF.

This clone turned up a few times. This chain joins TRBV28 and TRBJ2-2, with TRBD2 identical over 8 bases. From germline, CDR1 is MDHEN and CDR2 SYDVKM. Trimming at V came to 6 bases and at J to 5 bases, leaving 8 bases not matched to a gene. The CDR3 covers 15 residues. The DNA of the CDR3 is TGTGCCAGCAGGTATTCGGGACTAGAAACCGGGGAGCTGTTTTTT. Translated: CASRYSGLETGELFF.

This sequence joins TRBV5-6 and TRBJ2-3, with TRBD2 identical over 7 bases. Germline V CDR1 and CDR2: SGHDT, YYEEEE. This CDR3 comprises 16 residues. After removal of 2 bases from V and 0 bases from J, the junction contained 6 bases not matched to a gene. CDR3 nucleotides: TGTGCCAGCAGCTTCGGAAGCGGGGCTAGCACAGATACGCAGTATTTT. Protein sequence: CASSFGSGASTDTQYF. Drawing the rest from reference TRBV5-6 and TRBJ2-3, the complete variable domain is DAGVTQSPTHLIKTRGQQVTLRCSPKSGHDTVSWYQQALGQGPQFIFQYYEEEERQRGNFPDRFSGHQFPNYSSELNVNALLLGDSALYLCASSFGSGASTDTQYFGPGTRLTVL.

This clone was seen a few times. This chain connects TRBV28 to TRBJ1-1, with D perhaps TRBD1 (5 bases). This CDR3 contains 16 residues. Germline CDR1 is MDHEN and CDR2 is SYDVKM. Trimming stripped 3 bases from V and 1 base from J, with 15 bases between. This CDR3 reads CASSLDTGLGNTEAFF. The CDR3 DNA sequence: TGTGCCAGCAGTTTGGACACGGGTTTGGGGAACACTGAAGCTTTCTTT.

This clone was observed a handful of times. This chain connects TRBV2 to TRBJ1-1, with D unclear. The germline V and J ends were trimmed by 10 bases and 7 bases, with 19 bases remaining between them. The CDR3 runs to 13 residues. The germline CDR1 and CDR2 sequences are SNHLY and FYNNEI. The CDR3 spells CAILTPREGEAFF. The CDR3 region has the DNA TGTGCCATCCTCACGCCCCGGGAGGGTGAAGCTTTCTTT.

This chain joins TRBV13 and TRBJ1-4; TRBD1 is a possible D gene (6 bases). Germline-derived CDR1 and CDR2 are PRHDT and FYEKMQ (reference sequence). The germline V and J ends were trimmed by 2 bases and 8 bases, with 15 bases remaining between them. This CDR3 has 15 amino acids. The CDR3 region has the DNA TGTGCCAGCAGCTTAACGATCGGGGGGGGCGAAAAACTGTTTTTT. Protein sequence: CASSLTIGGGEKLFF.

As DNA, the CDR3 is TGTGCCAGCAGCCCGGACAGGGGACGGGAGACCCAGTACTTC. Protein product: CASSPDRGRETQYF. The J gene is TRBJ2-5, the V gene TRBV11-3, with 9 bases that match TRBD1. The germline V gene encodes CDR1 SGHNT and CDR2 YENEEA. V dropped 5 bases and J dropped 5; count of bases not matched to a gene: 6. The CDR3 is 14 residues long.

This clone was picked up one time. CDR3 protein: CAWSVREDTGELFF. In DNA form, the CDR3 reads TGTGCCTGGAGTGTACGGGAGGATACCGGGGAGCTGTTTTTT. The chain carries TRBV30 and TRBJ2-2, with 7 bases fitting TRBD2. The V gene end was trimmed by 0 bases and the J gene end by 5 bases; junction bases not matched to a gene: 3. There are 14 residues in the CDR3. The germline V gene has CDR1 GTSNPN and CDR2 SVGIG (reference sequence).

J is TRBJ2-5 and V is TRBV7-2, with 8 bases fitting TRBD1. The CDR3 totals 14 residues. V trimming: 4 bases; J trimming: 1 base; junction bases outside the gene matches: 2. Germline CDR1 reads SGHTA; CDR2 reads FQGNSA. CDR3 DNA: TGTGCCAGCAGCTGGACAGGGCTCCAAGAGACCCAGTACTTC. Protein product: CASSWTGLQETQYF.